The 3 T cell receptor beta chains given below trace back to one sample, sequenced in a study of cytomegalovirus exposure and HLA in healthy donors. 13 Jbeta primers and 60 Vbeta primers were used for the PCR. TCRdb's copy holds only in-frame clones and misses some; the assay was immunoSEQ multiplex PCR. The repertoire has 180,000 or so clones, about 82% of them found once; the top ten carry 0.7% to 0.8%. Sequencing used PBMCs. These receptor sequences come from a female donor in good health and CMV-seronegative.

This clone has just a few counts. This rearrangement joins TRBV7-2 to TRBJ2-7, with D maybe TRBD2 (5 bases). The V end was cut by 4 bases, the J end by 2 bases, with 27 bases between. This CDR3 has 19 residues. CDR1 SGHTA and CDR2 FQGNSA come from the germline V gene. The CDR3 region is CASSSRTGFGVRNTYEQYF. The CDR3 DNA reads TGTGCCAGCAGCTCGCGTACTGGTTTCGGGGTCAGGAACACCTACGAGCAGTACTTC.

Worth noting for this clone: It may be a read error: a sequence one base away is much more abundant. The V gene is TRBV9, the J gene TRBJ2-7, with unresolved D. The CDR3 loop spans 11 amino acids. CDR1 is SGDLS and CDR2 is YYNGEE in the germline V gene. V gave up 0 bases and J gave up 6 bases, with 4 bases separating them. The CDR3: CASSVGGEQYF. The CDR3 DNA is TGTGCCAGCAGCGTAGGAGGCGAGCAGTACTTC.

This chain links TRBV19 with TRBJ2-5; tentatively, D is TRBD2 (6 bases). The V gene lost 6 bases and the J gene lost 2 bases, with 16 bases spanning the gap. Per germline, CDR1 LNHDA and CDR2 SQIVND (reference sequence). The CDR3 runs to 15 residues. DNA for the CDR3: TGTGCCAGTAGGGTAAATCTCGGGGGACAAGAGACCCAGTACTTC. This encodes CASRVNLGGQETQYF.